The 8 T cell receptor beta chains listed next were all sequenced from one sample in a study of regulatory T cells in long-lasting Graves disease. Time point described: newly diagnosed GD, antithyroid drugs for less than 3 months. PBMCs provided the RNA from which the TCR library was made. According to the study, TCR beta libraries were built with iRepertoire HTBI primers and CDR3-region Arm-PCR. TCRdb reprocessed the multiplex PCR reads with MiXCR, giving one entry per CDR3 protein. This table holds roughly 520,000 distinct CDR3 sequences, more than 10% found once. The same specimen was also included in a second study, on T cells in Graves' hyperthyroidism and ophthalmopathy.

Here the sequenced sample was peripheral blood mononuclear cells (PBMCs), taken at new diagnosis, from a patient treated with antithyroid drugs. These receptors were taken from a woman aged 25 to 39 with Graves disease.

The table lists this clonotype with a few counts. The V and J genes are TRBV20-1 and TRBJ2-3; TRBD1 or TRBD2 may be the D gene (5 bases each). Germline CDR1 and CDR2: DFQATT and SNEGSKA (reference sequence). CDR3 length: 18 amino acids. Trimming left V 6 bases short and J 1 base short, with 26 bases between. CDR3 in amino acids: CSANLLGELGWGTDTQYF. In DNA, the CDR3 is TGCAGTGCGAATTTGTTGGGGGAACTTGGGTGGGGCACAGATACGCAGTATTTT.

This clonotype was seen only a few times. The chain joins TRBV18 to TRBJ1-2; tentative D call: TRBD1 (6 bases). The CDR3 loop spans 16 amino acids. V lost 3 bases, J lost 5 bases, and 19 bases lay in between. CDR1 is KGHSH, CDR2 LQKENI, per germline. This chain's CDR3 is CASSPNSLQGRYGYTF. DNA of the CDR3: TGTGCCAGCTCACCGAACAGTCTCCAGGGGAGGTATGGCTACACCTTC.

CDR3 sequence (DNA): TGTGCCAGCAGGCCAGGACAGGGGGCTTCCGGGACCAACGTCCTGACTTTC. Its protein product is CASRPGQGASGTNVLTF. The J gene is TRBJ2-6, the V gene TRBV28; 11 bases align to TRBD1. V gave up 6 bases and J gave up 8 bases; unmatched junction bases: 12. The germline gives CDR1 MDHEN, CDR2 SYDVKM. CDR3 length: 17 residues.

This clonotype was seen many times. This CDR3 is CATSDSGQVRSGANVLTF. Written as DNA, the CDR3 is TGTGCCACCAGTGACTCGGGACAGGTCCGATCTGGGGCCAACGTCCTGACTTTC. The chain has TRBV24-1 and TRBJ2-6, with 8 nucleotides matching TRBD1. Germline V gene data show CDR1 as KGHDR and CDR2 as SFDVKD. J lost 1 base, V lost 4 bases, and 8 bases had no gene match. The CDR3 is 18 residues long.

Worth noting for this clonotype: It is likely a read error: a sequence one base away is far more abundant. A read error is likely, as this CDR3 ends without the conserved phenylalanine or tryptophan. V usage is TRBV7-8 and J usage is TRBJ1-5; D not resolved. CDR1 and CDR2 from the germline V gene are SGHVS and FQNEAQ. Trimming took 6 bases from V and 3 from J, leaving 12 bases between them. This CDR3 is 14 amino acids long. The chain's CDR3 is CASSLRGVNQPQHS. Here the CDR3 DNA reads TGTGCCAGCAGTTTACGGGGTGTCAATCAGCCCCAGCATTCT.

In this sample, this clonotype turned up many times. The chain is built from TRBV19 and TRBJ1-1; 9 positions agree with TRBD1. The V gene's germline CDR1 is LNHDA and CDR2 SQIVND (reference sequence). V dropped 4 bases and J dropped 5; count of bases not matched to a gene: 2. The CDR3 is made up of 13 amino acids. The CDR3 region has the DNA TGTGCCAGTAGTACACAGGGGGCGACTGAAGCTTTCTTT. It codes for CASSTQGATEAFF.

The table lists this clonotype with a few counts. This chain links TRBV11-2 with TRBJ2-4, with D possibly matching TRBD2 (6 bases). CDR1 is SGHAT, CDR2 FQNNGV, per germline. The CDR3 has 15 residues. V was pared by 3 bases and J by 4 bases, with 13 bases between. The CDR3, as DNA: TGTGCCAGCAGCTTTGCGGGACCGAGTAAAAACATTCAGTACTTC. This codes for CASSFAGPSKNIQYF. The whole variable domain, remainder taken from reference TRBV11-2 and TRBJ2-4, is EAGVAQSPRYKIIEKRQSVAFWCNPISGHATLYWYQQILGQGPKLLIQFQNNGVVDDSQLPKDRFSAERLKGVDSTLKIQPAKLEDSAVYLCASSFAGPSKNIQYFGAGTRLSVL.

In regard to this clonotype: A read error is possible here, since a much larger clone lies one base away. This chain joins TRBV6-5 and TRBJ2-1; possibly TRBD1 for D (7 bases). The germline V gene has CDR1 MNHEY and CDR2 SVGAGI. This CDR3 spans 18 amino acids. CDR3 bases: TGTGCCAGCAGTTACTTGCGGGACAGCAGAGCTCCCTACAATGAGCAGCTCTTC. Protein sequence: CASSYLRDSRAPYNEQLF.